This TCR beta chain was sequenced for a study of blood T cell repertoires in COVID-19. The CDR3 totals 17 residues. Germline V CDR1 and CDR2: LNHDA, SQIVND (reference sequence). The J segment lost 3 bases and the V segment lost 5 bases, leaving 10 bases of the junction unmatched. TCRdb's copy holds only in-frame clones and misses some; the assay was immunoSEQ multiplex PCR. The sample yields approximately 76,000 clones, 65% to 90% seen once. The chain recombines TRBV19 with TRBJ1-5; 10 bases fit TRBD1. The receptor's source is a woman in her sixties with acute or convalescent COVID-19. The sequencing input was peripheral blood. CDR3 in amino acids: CASSAFPGTGVNQPQHF. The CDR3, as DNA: TGTGCCAGTAGTGCCTTCCCCGGGACAGGGGTCAATCAGCCCCAGCATTTT.